This T cell receptor (beta chain) derives from a study of blood T cell repertoires in COVID-19. In its sample, this clone was seen once. Germline assignment: CDR1 SGHNT and CDR2 YYREEE (reference sequence). J was trimmed by 2 bases and V by 1 base; bases with no gene match: 1. The CDR3 is made up of 14 amino acids. Original methodology: Estimates of nucleated cell counts were drawn from the amplification of reference gene primers. TCRdb's table, derived via immunoSEQ multiplex PCR, lists solely in-frame clones and lacks some. From that table come the V and J calls and clone size; the DNA was used to work out D and trimming. The sample includes 200,000 to 300,000 clones, just under 85% seen only once; the top ten take 4% to 4.5%.

This sequence joins TRBV5-4 and TRBJ2-5, with 8 bases identical to TRBD2. The sample taken for sequencing was peripheral blood. The TCR was taken from a man between 45 and 60 years old with acute or convalescent COVID-19. The CDR3, as DNA: TGTGCCAGCAGCTTGACTAGCGGACAAGAGACCCAGTACTTC. Protein product: CASSLTSGQETQYF.